The 7 T cell receptor beta chains in this list originate from one sample, sequenced in a study of cytomegalovirus exposure and HLA in healthy donors. Amplification used 60 Vbeta primers and 13 Jbeta primers. Some clones are missing from TCRdb's copy, which holds only in-frame ones; the method was immunoSEQ multiplex PCR. The data contain over 110,000 clones, about 80% of them seen just once; the ten biggest clones take up roughly 4.8%. The sample was PBMCs. Receptors were obtained from a man aged 35 to 55 in good health and CMV-seronegative.

There are a few counts of this clone. This chain links TRBV5-1 with TRBJ2-5, with 10 bases that match TRBD2. The length of the CDR3 is 15 residues. Germline V CDR1 and CDR2: SGHRS, YFSETQ. With V trimmed by 4 bases and J by 5 bases, 8 bases remained unmatched. Here the CDR3 DNA reads TGCGCCAGCAGCCCGGTAGCGGGGGGTTTCGAGACCCAGTACTTC. Translated, it gives CASSPVAGGFETQYF.

The V gene is TRBV11-2, the J gene TRBJ1-2; D gene uncertain. Germline V gene sequence: CDR1 SGHAT, CDR2 FQNNGV. The V end was cut by 5 bases, the J end by 6 bases, with 13 bases between. The CDR3 length is 13 residues. The CDR3 reads CASSLRSTDGYTF. CDR3 coding DNA: TGTGCCAGCAGCCTTAGGAGTACGGATGGCTACACCTTC.

V is TRBV2 and J is TRBJ1-1; D uncertain. CDR3 length: 13 residues. Germline V gives CDR1 SNHLY, CDR2 FYNNEI. The V end was cut by 7 bases, the J end by 0 bases, with 9 bases between. CDR3 DNA sequence: TGTGCCAGCACGGGTGCAATGAACACTGAAGCTTTCTTT. Amino acid sequence: CASTGAMNTEAFF.

The chain links TRBV5-1 to TRBJ1-4; D uncertain. CDR3 length: 15 amino acids. Trimming left V 1 base short and J 0 bases short, with 7 bases between. Germline CDR1 SGHRS, CDR2 YFSETQ. The CDR3 here is CASSLTGATNEKLFF. The CDR3 DNA follows: TGCGCCAGCAGCTTGACCGGTGCAACTAATGAAAAACTGTTTTTT.

The J gene is TRBJ2-3, the V gene TRBV2; 10 bases are shared with TRBD2. The CDR3 has 17 amino acids. V trimming: 7 bases; J trimming: 4 bases; junction bases outside the gene matches: 14. Looked up from germline, CDR1 is SNHLY and CDR2 is FYNNEI. The CDR3 reads CASNGIPASGGADTQYF. In DNA form, the CDR3 reads TGTGCCAGCAATGGCATCCCGGCGAGCGGGGGGGCAGATACGCAGTATTTT.

CDR3 bases: TGTGCCAGCAGCGTAGGGACTAGCGGGGAATACGAGCAGTACTTC. As protein: CASSVGTSGEYEQYF. The chain has TRBV9 and TRBJ2-5, with 12 bases matching TRBD2. The J call is doubtful: the DNA matches TRBJ2-7 better. Germline V gene lookup returns CDR1 SGDLS and CDR2 YYNGEE. The CDR3 length is 15 residues.

The chain is built from TRBV11-3 and TRBJ2-3; possible D gene TRBD2, 5 bases. Germline values: CDR1 SGHNT, CDR2 YENEEA. Trimming took 6 bases from V and 2 from J, leaving 18 bases between them. The CDR3 consists of 16 residues. The CDR3: CASSLALGTHTDTQYF. The CDR3 region has the DNA TGTGCCAGCAGTCTAGCCCTGGGAACCCACACAGATACGCAGTATTTT.